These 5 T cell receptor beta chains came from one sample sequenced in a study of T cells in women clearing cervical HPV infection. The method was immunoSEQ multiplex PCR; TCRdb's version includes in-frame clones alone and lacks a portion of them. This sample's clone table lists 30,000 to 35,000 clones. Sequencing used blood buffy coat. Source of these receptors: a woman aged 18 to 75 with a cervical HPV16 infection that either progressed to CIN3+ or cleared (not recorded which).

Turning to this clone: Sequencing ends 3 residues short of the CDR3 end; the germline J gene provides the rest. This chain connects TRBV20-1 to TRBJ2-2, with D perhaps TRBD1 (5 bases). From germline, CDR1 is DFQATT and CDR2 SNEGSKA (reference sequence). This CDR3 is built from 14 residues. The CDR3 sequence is CSARLRDSNEKLFF. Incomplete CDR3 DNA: TGCAGTGCTAGACTCAGGGATTCTAATGAAAAG.

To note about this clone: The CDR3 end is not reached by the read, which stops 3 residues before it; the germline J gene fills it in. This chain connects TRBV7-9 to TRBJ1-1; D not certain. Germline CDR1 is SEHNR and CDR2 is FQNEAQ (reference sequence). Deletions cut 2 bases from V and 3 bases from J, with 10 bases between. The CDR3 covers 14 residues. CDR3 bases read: TGTGCCAGCAGCTTAAAGAGTAGGGACACTGAA. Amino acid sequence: CASSLKSRDTE. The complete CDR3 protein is CASSLKSRDTEAFF. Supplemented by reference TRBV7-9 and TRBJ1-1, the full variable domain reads DTGVSQNPRHKITKRGQNVTFRCDPISEHNRLYWYRQTLGQGPEFLTYFQNEAQLEKSRLLSDRFSAERPKGSFSTLEIQRTEQGDSAMYLCASSLKSRDTEAFFGQGTRLTVV.

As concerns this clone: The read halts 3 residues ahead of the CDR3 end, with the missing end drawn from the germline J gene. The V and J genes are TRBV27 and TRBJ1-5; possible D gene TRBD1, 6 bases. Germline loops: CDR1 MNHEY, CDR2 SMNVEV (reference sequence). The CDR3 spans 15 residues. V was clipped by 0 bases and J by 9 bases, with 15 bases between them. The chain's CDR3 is CASSLSNRVGWPQHF. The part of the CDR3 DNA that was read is TGTGCCAGCAGTTTATCGAACAGGGTGGGGTGGCCC.

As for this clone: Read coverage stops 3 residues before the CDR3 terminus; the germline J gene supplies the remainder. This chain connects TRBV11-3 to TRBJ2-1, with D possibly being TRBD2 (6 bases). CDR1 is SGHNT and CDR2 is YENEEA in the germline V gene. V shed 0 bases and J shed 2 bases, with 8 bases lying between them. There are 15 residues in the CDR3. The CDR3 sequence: CASSLDLATYNEQFF. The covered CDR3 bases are TGTGCCAGCAGCTTAGATCTAGCGACCTACAATGAG.

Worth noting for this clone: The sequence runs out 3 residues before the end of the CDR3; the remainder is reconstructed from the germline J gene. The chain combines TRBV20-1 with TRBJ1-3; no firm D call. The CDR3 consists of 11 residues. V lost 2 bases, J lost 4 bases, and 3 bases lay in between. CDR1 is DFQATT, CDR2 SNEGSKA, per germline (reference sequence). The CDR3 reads CSARRGNTIYF. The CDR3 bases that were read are TGCAGTGCTAGAAGGGGAAACACC.